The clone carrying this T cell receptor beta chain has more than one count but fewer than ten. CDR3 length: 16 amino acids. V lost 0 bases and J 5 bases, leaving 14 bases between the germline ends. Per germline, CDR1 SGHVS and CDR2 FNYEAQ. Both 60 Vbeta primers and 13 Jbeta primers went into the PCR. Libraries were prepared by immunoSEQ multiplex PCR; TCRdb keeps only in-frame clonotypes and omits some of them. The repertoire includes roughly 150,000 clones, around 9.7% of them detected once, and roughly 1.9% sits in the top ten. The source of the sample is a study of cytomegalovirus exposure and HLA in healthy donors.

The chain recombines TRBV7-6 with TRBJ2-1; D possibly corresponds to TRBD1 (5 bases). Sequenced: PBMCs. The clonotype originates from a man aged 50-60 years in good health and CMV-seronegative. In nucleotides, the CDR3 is TGTGCCAGCAGCTTAGCGCTGGGGCCGCCGCACAATGAGCAGTTCTTC. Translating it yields CASSLALGPPHNEQFF.